The entry below gives a single T cell receptor (beta chain) sequence along with its context. Expressed TCRB transcripts were sequenced because the entire RNA isolate underwent reverse transcription. Sequencing used immunoSEQ multiplex PCR; TCRdb keeps in-frame clones, though not all of them. The sample has under 900,000 clones; about 17% are singletons. This sample was taken from a study of beta chain features in type 1 diabetes. The CDR3 is made up of 14 amino acids. CDR1 and CDR2 (germline): LNHDA, SQIVND (reference sequence). The V end lost 6 bases, the J end lost 1 base, and 12 bases lay between the germline ends. Cells sorted by CD45RO/CCR7/CD25/CD127/CD95/CD27 comprised CD4+ naive, central memory, regulatory and stem cell-like memory cells.

This TCR came from a woman between 18 and 30 years old in good health. This chain uses TRBV19 with TRBJ1-1, with a tentative D call TRBD1 (6 bases). What was sequenced was naive CD4+ T cells from blood. The CDR3 region has the DNA TGTGCCAGTAGAGGGTCCAGGGGGAACACTGAAGCTTTCTTT. It codes for CASRGSRGNTEAFF.